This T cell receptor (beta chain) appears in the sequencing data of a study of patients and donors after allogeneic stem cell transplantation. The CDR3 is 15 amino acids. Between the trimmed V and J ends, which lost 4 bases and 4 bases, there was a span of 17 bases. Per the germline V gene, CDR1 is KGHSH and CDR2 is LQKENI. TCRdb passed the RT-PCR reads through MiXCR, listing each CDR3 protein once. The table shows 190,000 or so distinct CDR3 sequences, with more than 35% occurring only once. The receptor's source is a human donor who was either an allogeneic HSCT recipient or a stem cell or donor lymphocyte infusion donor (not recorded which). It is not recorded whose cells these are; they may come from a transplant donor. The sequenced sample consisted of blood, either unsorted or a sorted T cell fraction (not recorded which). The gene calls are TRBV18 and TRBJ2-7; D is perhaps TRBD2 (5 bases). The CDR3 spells CASSHRTLPFYEQYF. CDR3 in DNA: TGTGCCAGCTCACATAGGACTCTCCCTTTTTACGAGCAGTACTTC.